These 27 T cell receptor beta chains were all obtained from the same sample, sequenced in a study of shared clonotypes between healthy human individuals. Assay used: immunoSEQ multiplex PCR; TCRdb lists only in-frame clones, some missing. The table records approximately 330,000 clones, around four fifths of them present only once. Material: memory CD4+ T cells sorted from blood. The subset: CD45RA-negative fraction. These receptors came from a man aged 25-45 years in good health.

As DNA, the CDR3 is TGTGCCAGCAGCTATGGGAACTACGAGCAGTACTTC. This codes for CASSYGNYEQYF. The chain couples TRBV5-4 to TRBJ2-7; no reliable D call. Trimming left V 3 bases short and J 3 bases short, with 7 bases between. Germline V gives CDR1 SGHNT, CDR2 YYREEE (reference sequence). The CDR3 length is 12 residues.

CDR3 coding DNA: TGTGCCACCCCCCCAAGGAGTTCCTTTGGCTACAATGAGCAGTTCTTC. This translates into CATPPRSSFGYNEQFF. V gene TRBV5-3 combines with J gene TRBJ2-1; no reliable D call. TRBV5-3 is treated as an ORF (open reading frame) with a function not yet certain. CDR3 size: 16 residues. V lost 9 bases to trimming and J lost 3 bases, with 22 bases between them.

The chain uses TRBV18 and TRBJ2-7; the D is unclear. The CDR3 is 14 amino acids. Germline V CDR1 and CDR2: KGHSH, LQKENI. Trimming pared 3 bases from V and 0 bases from J, leaving 9 bases between. Here the CDR3 DNA reads TGTGCCAGCTCACCGATGATGAGCTCCTACGAGCAGTACTTC. Its translation is CASSPMMSSYEQYF.

This sequence joins TRBV5-1 and TRBJ2-6, with D possibly TRBD2 on 7 matching bases. Germline lookup yields CDR1 SGHRS and CDR2 YFSETQ. CDR3 length: 17 amino acids. Trimming took off 1 base at V and 2 bases at J, with 13 bases between the two ends. The CDR3 region is CASSLKGGGPGANVLTF. In DNA form, the CDR3 reads TGCGCCAGCAGCTTGAAGGGGGGAGGGCCTGGGGCCAACGTCCTGACTTTC.

The rearrangement links TRBV7-2 to TRBJ2-5, with unresolved D. Looked up from germline, CDR1 is SGHTA and CDR2 is FQGNSA. V was cut by 0 bases and J by 9 bases, with 14 bases left in between. The CDR3 loop spans 14 amino acids. CDR3 sequence: CASSLATATPAQYF. The CDR3 nucleotides read TGTGCCAGCAGCTTAGCCACAGCAACCCCGGCCCAGTACTTC.

The V call is TRBV7-3, the J call TRBJ2-1; 8 bases agree with TRBD2. V was clipped by 4 bases and J by 6 bases; unmatched bases: 5. Germline CDR1 is SGHTA and CDR2 is FQGTGA. The CDR3 is made up of 14 amino acids. CDR3 amino acids: CASSSTGLVNEQFF. Written as DNA, the CDR3 is TGTGCCAGCAGCTCCACGGGACTAGTCAATGAGCAGTTCTTC.

The V gene is TRBV6-5, the J gene TRBJ2-7; TRBD1 aligns across 7 bases. The germline V gene encodes CDR1 MNHEY and CDR2 SVGAGI. V was clipped by 10 bases and J by 1 base; unmatched bases: 4. The CDR3 totals 12 residues. The CDR3 reads CATSGGSYEQYF. The CDR3 DNA follows: TGTGCCACCTCAGGGGGATCCTACGAGCAGTACTTC.

The chain recombines TRBV15 with TRBJ2-2; D remains unclear. Trimming stripped 5 bases from V and 3 bases from J, with 4 bases between. From germline, CDR1 is LNHNV and CDR2 YYDKDF (reference sequence). The CDR3 has 12 amino acids. The CDR3 coding sequence is TGTGCCACCAGCGGGGACACCGGGGAGCTGTTTTTT. This codes for CATSGDTGELFF.

The chain links TRBV9 to TRBJ2-1, with TRBD2 identical over 16 bases. Trimming removed 3 bases from V and 9 bases from J; junction bases left unmatched: 21. The CDR3 consists of 21 residues. Germline CDR1 and CDR2: SGDLS and YYNGEE. The CDR3 coding sequence is TGTGCCAGCAGCGCCTTCTTCCCGGGACTAGCGGGAGGGGGCCCCTCCTCTGAGCAGTTCTTC. Its translation is CASSAFFPGLAGGGPSSEQFF.

This clone was seen more than once but under ten times. The genes are TRBV19 and TRBJ1-5; TRBD1 aligns across 8 bases. This CDR3 has 14 amino acids. Germline V gene lookup returns CDR1 LNHDA and CDR2 SQIVND (reference sequence). V dropped 4 bases and J dropped 11; count of bases not matched to a gene: 10. Written as DNA, the CDR3 is TGTGCCAGTAGTACCCGACAGGGGACCTCGGCCCAGCATTTT. Encoded protein: CASSTRQGTSAQHF.

The chain joins TRBV6-5 to TRBJ2-1; 8 nucleotides line up with TRBD2. Unmatched junction bases numbered 10, after V lost 0 bases and J lost 9 bases. Germline CDR1 is MNHEY and CDR2 is SVGAGI. This CDR3 is 16 amino acids long. The CDR3 region is CASSYSGLAFIGEQFF. The CDR3 nucleotides read TGTGCCAGCAGTTACTCAGGACTAGCTTTCATCGGTGAGCAGTTCTTC.

This chain uses TRBV2 with TRBJ2-7; D is tentatively TRBD1 or TRBD2 (5 bases each). Germline-derived CDR1 and CDR2 are SNHLY and FYNNEI. The CDR3 loop spans 16 amino acids. The germline V and J ends were trimmed by 4 bases and 1 base, with 17 bases remaining between them. The CDR3 region is CASSGPPGGGSYEQYF. The CDR3 coding sequence is TGTGCCAGCAGTGGACCCCCGGGTGGGGGATCCTACGAGCAGTACTTC. Full variable domain (rest looked up from reference TRBV2 and TRBJ2-7): EPEVTQTPSHQVTQMGQEVILRCVPISNHLYFYWYRQILGQKVEFLVSFYNNEISEKSEIFDDQFSVERPDGSNFTLKIRSTKLEDSAMYFCASSGPPGGGSYEQYFGPGTRLTVT.

The chain joins TRBV29-1 to TRBJ2-5; the D is unclear. The CDR3 has 13 residues. Trimming took 3 bases from V and 1 from J, leaving 9 bases between them. CDR1 and CDR2 from the germline V gene are SQVTM and ANQGSEA. This chain's CDR3 is CSVDRSAQETQYF. CDR3 in DNA: TGCAGCGTTGATCGGTCAGCCCAAGAGACCCAGTACTTC.

The chain is built from TRBV2 and TRBJ2-1; D possibly matches TRBD1 or TRBD2 (5 bases each). CDR1 is SNHLY and CDR2 is FYNNEI in the germline V gene. CDR3 length: 14 residues. Deletions cut 4 bases from V and 7 bases from J, with 14 bases between. CDR3 protein: CASSVNRGANEQFF. The CDR3 coding sequence is TGTGCCAGCAGTGTAAACCGAGGGGCAAATGAGCAGTTCTTC.

This chain links TRBV10-3 with TRBJ2-3; 9 positions agree with TRBD2. Per germline, CDR1 ENHRY and CDR2 SYGVKD. With V trimmed by 5 bases and J by 1 base, 1 base remained unmatched. The length of the CDR3 is 14 residues. The CDR3 reads CAISTSGRTDTQYF. The DNA for the CDR3 is TGTGCCATCAGTACTAGCGGGCGCACAGATACGCAGTATTTT.

This clone is judged medium-sized. The J gene is TRBJ1-1, the V gene TRBV28, with 7 bases lining up with TRBD1. V trimming: 7 bases; J trimming: 6 bases; junction bases outside the gene matches: 2. Germline V gene data show CDR1 as MDHEN and CDR2 as SYDVKM. The CDR3 is 11 amino acids. The chain's CDR3 is CASKGASEAFF. In nucleotides, the CDR3 is TGTGCCAGCAAGGGGGCTTCTGAAGCTTTCTTT.

The J gene is TRBJ1-5, the V gene TRBV15, with 10 bases aligning to TRBD1. The germline V gene encodes CDR1 LNHNV and CDR2 YYDKDF (reference sequence). This CDR3 region has 17 residues. V trimming: 1 base; J trimming: 0 bases; junction bases outside the gene matches: 3. CDR3 residues: CATSRGQGAASNQPQHF. CDR3 bases: TGTGCCACCAGCAGAGGACAGGGGGCGGCTAGCAATCAGCCCCAGCATTTT.

The chain recombines TRBV6-4 with TRBJ1-5; D possibly corresponds to TRBD1 (5 bases). The germline CDR1 and CDR2 sequences are MRHNA and SNTAGT. CDR3 size: 19 residues. Trimming took off 2 bases at V and 3 bases at J, with 23 bases between the two ends. The CDR3 DNA reads as TGTGCCAGCAGTGACCTCCCGATGGGGCCGGAAAATCCCAATCAGCCCCAGCATTTT. Protein product: CASSDLPMGPENPNQPQHF.

The chain has TRBV30 and TRBJ2-1; 11 bases agree with TRBD2. The trim removed 4 bases at V and 1 base at J, leaving 6 bases unmatched. In germline, CDR1 is GTSNPN, CDR2 SVGIG (reference sequence). This CDR3 has 16 amino acids. Here the CDR3 reads CAWTSGTSGSYNEQFF. The CDR3 DNA sequence: TGTGCCTGGACTTCCGGGACTAGCGGATCCTACAATGAGCAGTTCTTC.

This chain links TRBV7-2 with TRBJ2-5, with a weak D call TRBD1 (5 bases). This CDR3 contains 13 residues. Trimming removed 1 base at V and 3 bases at J, with 6 bases between. The germline V gene has CDR1 SGHTA and CDR2 FQGNSA. In nucleotides, the CDR3 is TGTGCCAGCAGCTTAGGACAGAAAGAGACCCAGTACTTC. The encoded protein is CASSLGQKETQYF.

This clone has just one count. The chain links TRBV4-2 to TRBJ2-2; weak D call: TRBD1 (5 bases). This CDR3 comprises 16 residues. V was clipped by 1 base and J by 3 bases, with 12 bases between them. Per germline, CDR1 LGHNA and CDR2 YNFKEQ. CDR3 nucleotides: TGTGCCAGCAGCCAAGTCTCTCGGACATACACCGGGGAGCTGTTTTTT. It yields the protein CASSQVSRTYTGELFF.

This chain joins TRBV7-8 and TRBJ1-3, with a weak D call TRBD1 (5 bases). This CDR3 is 13 amino acids long. The V gene's germline CDR1 is SGHVS and CDR2 FQNEAQ. Trimming took off 7 bases at V and 3 bases at J, with 10 bases between the two ends. The CDR3 is CASNTGFGNTIYF. CDR3 bases: TGTGCCAGCAACACAGGTTTTGGAAACACCATATATTTT.

The CDR3 region is CASTRTRGSDGYTF. CDR3 DNA: TGTGCCAGCACCCGTACTAGGGGAAGTGATGGCTACACCTTC. The gene calls are TRBV7-2 and TRBJ1-2, with a weak D call TRBD1 (5 bases). Per the germline V gene, CDR1 is SGHTA and CDR2 is FQGNSA. The V gene lost 7 bases and the J gene lost 6 bases, with 18 bases spanning the gap. CDR3 length: 14 residues.

CDR3 bases: TGTGCCAGTAGTGCGGACGCCAGGACTGAAGCTTTCTTT. Amino acids: CASSADARTEAFF. The chain joins TRBV19 to TRBJ1-1; D uncertain. Germline V gene sequence: CDR1 LNHDA, CDR2 SQIVND (reference sequence). The CDR3 has 13 amino acids. The V end was cut by 5 bases, the J end by 5 bases, with 12 bases between.

The V and J genes are TRBV5-4 and TRBJ2-5, with D possibly called TRBD1 or TRBD2 (6 bases each). This CDR3 has 16 amino acids. Trimming shortened V by 3 bases and J by 5 bases, and 20 bases separated the two germline ends. Germline V gene sequence: CDR1 SGHNT, CDR2 YYREEE (reference sequence). CDR3 region: CASSSGLGGRLETQYF. CDR3 DNA sequence: TGTGCCAGCAGCTCGGGGTTAGGGGGGAGGCTCGAGACCCAGTACTTC.

The chain has TRBV25-1 and TRBJ2-5; D unresolved. V lost 4 bases to trimming and J lost 1 base, with 7 bases between them. Germline V gene sequence: CDR1 MGHDK, CDR2 SYGVNS. The CDR3 is 13 amino acids. The DNA of the CDR3 is TGTGCCAGCAGTGGAACGGCCCAAGAGACCCAGTACTTC. It encodes CASSGTAQETQYF.

The rearrangement uses TRBV5-1 and TRBJ2-7; a possible D gene is TRBD1 (6 bases). With 1 base removed from V and 3 bases from J, the gap between germline ends came to 14 bases. There are 15 residues in the CDR3. Germline CDR1 and CDR2: SGHRS and YFSETQ. The DNA for the CDR3 is TGCGCCAGCAGCTTGCTTGGCAGGACAGTCTACGAGCAGTACTTC. Residues: CASSLLGRTVYEQYF. The complete variable domain, with remaining parts taken from reference TRBV5-1 and TRBJ2-7, reads KAGVTQTPRYLIKTRGQQVTLSCSPISGHRSVSWYQQTPGQGLQFLFEYFSETQRNKGNFPGRFSGRQFSNSRSEMNVSTLELGDSALYLCASSLLGRTVYEQYFGPGTRLTVT.